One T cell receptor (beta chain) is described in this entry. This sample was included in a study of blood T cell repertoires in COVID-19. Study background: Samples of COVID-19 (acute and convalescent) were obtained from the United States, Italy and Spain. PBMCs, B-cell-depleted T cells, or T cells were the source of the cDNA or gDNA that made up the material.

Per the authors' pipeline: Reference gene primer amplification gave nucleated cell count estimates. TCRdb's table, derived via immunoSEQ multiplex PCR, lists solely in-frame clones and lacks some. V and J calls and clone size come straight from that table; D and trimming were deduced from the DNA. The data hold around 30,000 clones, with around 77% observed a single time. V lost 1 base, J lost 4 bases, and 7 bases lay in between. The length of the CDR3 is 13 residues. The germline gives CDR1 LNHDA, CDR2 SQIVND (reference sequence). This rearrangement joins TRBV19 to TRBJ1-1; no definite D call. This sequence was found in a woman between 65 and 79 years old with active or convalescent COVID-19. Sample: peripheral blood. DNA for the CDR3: TGTGCCAGTAGTATAGGCCCAGTCACTGAAGCTTTCTTT. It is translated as CASSIGPVTEAFF.